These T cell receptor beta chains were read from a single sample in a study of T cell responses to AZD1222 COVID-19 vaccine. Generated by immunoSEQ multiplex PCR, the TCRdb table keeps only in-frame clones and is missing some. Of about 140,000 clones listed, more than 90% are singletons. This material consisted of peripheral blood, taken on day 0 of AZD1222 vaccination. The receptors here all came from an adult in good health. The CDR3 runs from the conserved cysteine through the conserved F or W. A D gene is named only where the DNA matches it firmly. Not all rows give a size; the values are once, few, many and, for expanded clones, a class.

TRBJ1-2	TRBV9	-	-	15	CASSVAVGVRYGYTF	TGTGCCAGCAGCGTAGCCGTCGGGGTCAGGTATGGCTACACCTTC
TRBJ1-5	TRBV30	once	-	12	CAWSGSHQPQHF	TGTGCCTGGTCAGGGTCCCATCAGCCCCAGCATTTT
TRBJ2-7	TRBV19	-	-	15	CASSPSGNRAYEQYF	TGTGCCAGTAGTCCCTCGGGGAACAGGGCCTACGAGCAGTACTTC
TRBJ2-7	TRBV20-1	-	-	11	CSARSPYEQYF	TGCAGTGCTAGATCGCCCTACGAGCAGTACTTC
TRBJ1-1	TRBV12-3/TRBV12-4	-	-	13	CASSLGGNTEAFF	TGTGCCAGCAGCCTCGGGGGGAACACTGAAGCTTTCTTT
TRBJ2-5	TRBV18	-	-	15	CASSPSGGPQETQYF	TGTGCCAGCTCACCATCCGGGGGGCCTCAAGAGACCCAGTACTTC
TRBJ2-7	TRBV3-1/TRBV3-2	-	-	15	CASSQVTGSPYEQYF	TGTGCCAGCAGCCAAGTCACAGGGTCCCCCTACGAGCAGTACTTC
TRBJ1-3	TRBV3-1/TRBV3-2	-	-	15	CASSQDEVQWDTIYF	TGTGCCAGCAGCCAAGATGAGGTACAATGGGACACCATATATTTT
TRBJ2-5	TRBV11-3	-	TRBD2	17	CASSLGRTSGVKETQYF	TGTGCCAGCAGCTTAGGGCGGACTAGCGGGGTTAAAGAGACCCAGTACTTC
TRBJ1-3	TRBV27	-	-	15	CASSPQPLSGNTIYF	TGTGCCAGCAGTCCCCAGCCTCTCTCTGGAAACACCATATATTTT
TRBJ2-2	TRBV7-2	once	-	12	CASSAYTGELFF	TGTGCCAGCAGCGCCTACACCGGGGAGCTGTTTTTT
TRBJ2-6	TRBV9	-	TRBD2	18	CASSVVGGDLSGANVLTF	TGTGCCAGCAGCGTAGTGGGGGGGGACCTTTCTGGGGCCAACGTCCTGACTTTC
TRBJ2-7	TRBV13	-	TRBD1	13	CASRKTGSYEQYF	TGTGCCAGCAGAAAGACAGGGTCCTACGAGCAGTACTTC